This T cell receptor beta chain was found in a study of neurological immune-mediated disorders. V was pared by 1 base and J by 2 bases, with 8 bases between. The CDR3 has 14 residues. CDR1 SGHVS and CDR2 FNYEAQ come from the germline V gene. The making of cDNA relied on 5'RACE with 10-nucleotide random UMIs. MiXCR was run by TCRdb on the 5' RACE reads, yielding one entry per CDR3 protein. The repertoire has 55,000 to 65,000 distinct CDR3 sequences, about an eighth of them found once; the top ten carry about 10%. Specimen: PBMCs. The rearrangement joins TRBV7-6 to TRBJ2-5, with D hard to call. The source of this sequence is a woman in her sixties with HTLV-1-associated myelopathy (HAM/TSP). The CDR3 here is CASSLDRRQETQYF. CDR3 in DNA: TGTGCCAGCAGCTTAGATAGGCGTCAAGAGACCCAGTACTTC.